What follows describes a single T cell receptor beta chain. This entry is derived from a study of blood T cell repertoires in COVID-19. Study at large: Donors in the United States, Italy and Spain gave samples during acute or convalescent COVID-19. PBMCs, B-cell-depleted T cells, or T cells provided the cDNA or gDNA that made up the material.

V dropped 6 bases and J dropped 6; count of bases not matched to a gene: 8. This CDR3 spans 13 amino acids. CDR1 and CDR2 (germline): MDHEN, SYDVKM. As originally analysed: Nucleated cell number was recorded as an estimate derived from reference gene primer amplification. The protocol was immunoSEQ multiplex PCR, while the TCRdb copy is restricted to in-frame clones and leaves out a portion. D and trimming were read from the DNA, whereas the V and J calls and clone size are those reported in that table. The data show more than 40,000 clones, 70% to 90% seen once. The sequenced material came from peripheral blood. The genes are TRBV28 and TRBJ2-7; TRBD1 aligns across 7 bases. The source of this sequence is a human donor in a cohort sampled during active COVID-19. The donor label of this sample is uncertain. CDR3: CASSTTGPGEQYF. Here the CDR3 DNA reads TGTGCCAGCAGCACGACAGGGCCAGGCGAGCAGTACTTC.